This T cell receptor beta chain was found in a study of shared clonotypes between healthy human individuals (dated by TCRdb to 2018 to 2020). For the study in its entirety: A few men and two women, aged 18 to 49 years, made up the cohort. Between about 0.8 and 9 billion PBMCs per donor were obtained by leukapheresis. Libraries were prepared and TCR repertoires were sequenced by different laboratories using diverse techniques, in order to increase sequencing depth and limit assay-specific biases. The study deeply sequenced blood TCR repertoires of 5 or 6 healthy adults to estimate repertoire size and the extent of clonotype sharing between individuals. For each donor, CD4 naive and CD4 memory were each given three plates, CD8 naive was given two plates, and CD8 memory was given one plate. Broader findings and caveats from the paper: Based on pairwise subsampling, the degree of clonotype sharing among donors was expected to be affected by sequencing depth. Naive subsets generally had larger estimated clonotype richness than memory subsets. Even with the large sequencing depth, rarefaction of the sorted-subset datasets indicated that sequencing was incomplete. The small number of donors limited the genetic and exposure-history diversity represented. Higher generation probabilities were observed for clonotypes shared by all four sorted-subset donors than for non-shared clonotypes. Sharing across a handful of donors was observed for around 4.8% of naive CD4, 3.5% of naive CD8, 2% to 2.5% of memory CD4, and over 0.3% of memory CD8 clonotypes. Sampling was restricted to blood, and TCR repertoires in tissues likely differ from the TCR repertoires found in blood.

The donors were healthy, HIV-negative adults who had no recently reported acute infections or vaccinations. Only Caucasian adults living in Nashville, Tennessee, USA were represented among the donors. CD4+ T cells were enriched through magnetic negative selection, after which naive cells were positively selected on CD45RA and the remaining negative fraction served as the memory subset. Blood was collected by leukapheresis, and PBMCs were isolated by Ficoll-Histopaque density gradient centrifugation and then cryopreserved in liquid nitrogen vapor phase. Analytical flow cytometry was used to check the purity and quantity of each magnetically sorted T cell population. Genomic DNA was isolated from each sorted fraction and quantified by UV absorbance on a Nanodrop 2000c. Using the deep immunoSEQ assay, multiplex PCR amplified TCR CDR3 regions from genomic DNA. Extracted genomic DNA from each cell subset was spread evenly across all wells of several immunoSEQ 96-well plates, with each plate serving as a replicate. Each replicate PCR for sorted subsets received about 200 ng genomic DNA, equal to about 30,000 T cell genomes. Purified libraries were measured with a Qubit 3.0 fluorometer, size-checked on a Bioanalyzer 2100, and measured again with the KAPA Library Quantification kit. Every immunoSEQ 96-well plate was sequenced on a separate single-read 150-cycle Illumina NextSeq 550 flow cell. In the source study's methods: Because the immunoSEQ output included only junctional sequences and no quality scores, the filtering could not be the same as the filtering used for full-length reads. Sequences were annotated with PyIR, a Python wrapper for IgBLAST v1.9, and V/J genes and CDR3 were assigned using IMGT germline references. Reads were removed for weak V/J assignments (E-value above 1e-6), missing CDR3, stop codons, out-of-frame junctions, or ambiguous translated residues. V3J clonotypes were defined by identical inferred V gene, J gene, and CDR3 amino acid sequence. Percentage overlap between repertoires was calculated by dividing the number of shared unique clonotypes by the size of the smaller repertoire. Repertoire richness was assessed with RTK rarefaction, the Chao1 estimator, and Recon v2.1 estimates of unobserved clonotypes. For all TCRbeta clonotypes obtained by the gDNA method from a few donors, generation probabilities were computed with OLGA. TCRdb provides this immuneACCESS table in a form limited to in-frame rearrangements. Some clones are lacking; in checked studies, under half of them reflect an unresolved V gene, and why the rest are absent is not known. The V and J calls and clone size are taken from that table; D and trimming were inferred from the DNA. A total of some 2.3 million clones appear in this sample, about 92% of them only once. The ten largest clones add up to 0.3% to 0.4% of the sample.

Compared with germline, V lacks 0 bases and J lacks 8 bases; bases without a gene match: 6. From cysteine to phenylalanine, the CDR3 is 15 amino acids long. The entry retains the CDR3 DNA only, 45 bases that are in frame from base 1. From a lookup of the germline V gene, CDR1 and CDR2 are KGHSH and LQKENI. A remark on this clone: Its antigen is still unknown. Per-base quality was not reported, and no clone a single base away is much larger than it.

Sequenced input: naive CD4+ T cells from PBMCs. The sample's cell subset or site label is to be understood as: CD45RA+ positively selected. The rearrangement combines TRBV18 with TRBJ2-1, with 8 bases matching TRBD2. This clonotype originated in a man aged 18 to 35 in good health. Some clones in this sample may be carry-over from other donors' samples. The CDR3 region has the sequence CASSPPSREVDEQFF. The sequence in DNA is TGTGCCAGCTCACCACCATCGCGGGAGGTCGATGAGCAGTTCTTC.